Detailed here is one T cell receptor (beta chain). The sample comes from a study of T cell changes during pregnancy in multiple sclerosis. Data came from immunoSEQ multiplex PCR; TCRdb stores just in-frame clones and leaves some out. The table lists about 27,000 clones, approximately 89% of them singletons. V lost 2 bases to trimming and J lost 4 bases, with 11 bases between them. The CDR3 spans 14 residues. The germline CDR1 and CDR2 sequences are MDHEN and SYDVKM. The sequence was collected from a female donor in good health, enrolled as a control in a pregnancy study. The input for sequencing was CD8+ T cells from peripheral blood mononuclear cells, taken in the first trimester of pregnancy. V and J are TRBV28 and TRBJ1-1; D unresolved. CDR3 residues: CASSLGQVGTEAFF. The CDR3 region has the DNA TGTGCCAGCAGTTTAGGGCAGGTGGGCACTGAAGCTTTCTTT.